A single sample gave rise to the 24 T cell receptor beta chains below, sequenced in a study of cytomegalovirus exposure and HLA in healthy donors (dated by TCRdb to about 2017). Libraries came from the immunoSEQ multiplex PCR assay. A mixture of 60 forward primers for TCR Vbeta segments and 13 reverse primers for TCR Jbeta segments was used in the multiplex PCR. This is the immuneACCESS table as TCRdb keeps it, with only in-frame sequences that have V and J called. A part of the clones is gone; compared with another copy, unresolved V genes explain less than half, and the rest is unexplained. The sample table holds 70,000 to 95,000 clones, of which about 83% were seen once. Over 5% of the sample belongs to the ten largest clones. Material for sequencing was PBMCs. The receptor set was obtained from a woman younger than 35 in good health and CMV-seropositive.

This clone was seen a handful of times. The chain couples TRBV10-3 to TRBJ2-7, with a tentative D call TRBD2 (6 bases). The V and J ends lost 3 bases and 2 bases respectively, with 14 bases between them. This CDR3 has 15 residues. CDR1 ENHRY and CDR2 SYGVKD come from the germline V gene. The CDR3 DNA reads TGTGCCATCAGTGAAAGGAGCGGGTCCCCCTACGAGCAGTACTTC. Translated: CAISERSGSPYEQYF.

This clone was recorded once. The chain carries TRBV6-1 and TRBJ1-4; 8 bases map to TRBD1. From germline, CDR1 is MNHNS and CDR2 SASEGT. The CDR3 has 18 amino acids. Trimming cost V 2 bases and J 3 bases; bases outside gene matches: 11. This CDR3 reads CASSEFVGRGLANEKLFF. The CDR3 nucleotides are TGTGCCAGCAGTGAATTCGTCGGCAGGGGGCTCGCTAATGAAAAACTGTTTTTT.

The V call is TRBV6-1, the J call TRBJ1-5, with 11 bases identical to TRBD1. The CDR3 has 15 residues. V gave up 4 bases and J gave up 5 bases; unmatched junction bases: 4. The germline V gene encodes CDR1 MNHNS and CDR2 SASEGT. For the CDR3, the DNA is TGTGCCAGCAGTGTGGACAGGGGGCGATATCAGCCCCAGCATTTT. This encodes CASSVDRGRYQPQHF.

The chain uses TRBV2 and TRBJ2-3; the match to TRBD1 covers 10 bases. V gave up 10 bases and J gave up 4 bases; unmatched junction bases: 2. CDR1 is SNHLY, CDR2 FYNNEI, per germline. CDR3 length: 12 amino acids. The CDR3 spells CATGQGADTQYF. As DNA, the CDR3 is TGTGCCACCGGACAGGGGGCAGATACGCAGTATTTT.

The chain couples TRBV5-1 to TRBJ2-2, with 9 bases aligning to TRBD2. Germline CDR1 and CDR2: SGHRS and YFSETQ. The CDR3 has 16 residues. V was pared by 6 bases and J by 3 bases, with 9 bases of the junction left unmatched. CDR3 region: CASIGLAGADTGELFF. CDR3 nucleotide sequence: TGCGCCAGCATCGGATTAGCGGGGGCGGACACCGGGGAGCTGTTTTTT.

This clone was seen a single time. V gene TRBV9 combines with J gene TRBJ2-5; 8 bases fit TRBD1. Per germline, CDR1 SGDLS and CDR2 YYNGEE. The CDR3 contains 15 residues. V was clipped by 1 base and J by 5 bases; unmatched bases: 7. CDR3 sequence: CASSVQGAEWETQYF. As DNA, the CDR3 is TGTGCCAGCAGCGTACAGGGGGCGGAGTGGGAGACCCAGTACTTC.

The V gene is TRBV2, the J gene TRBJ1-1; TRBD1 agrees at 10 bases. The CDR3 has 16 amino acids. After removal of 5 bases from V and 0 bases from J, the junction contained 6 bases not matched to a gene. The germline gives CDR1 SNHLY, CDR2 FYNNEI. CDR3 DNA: TGTGCCAGCAGTAGAGGACAGGGGGGCGTGAACACTGAAGCTTTCTTT. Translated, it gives CASSRGQGGVNTEAFF.

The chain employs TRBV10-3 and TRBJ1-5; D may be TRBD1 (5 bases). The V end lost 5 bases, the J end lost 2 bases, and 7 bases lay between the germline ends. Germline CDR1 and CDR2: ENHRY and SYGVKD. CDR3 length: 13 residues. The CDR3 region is CAISQGGNQPQHF. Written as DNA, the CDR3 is TGTGCCATCAGTCAGGGTGGCAATCAGCCCCAGCATTTT.

The CDR3, as DNA: TGTGCCAGCAGTGAAACAGGGGCCAATCAGCCCCAGCATTTT. Protein sequence: CASSETGANQPQHF. The J gene is TRBJ1-5, the V gene TRBV6-5; 7 bases match TRBD1. From germline, CDR1 is MNHEY and CDR2 SVGAGI. The CDR3 covers 14 residues. V lost 5 bases and J lost 3; bases outside the gene matches: 4.

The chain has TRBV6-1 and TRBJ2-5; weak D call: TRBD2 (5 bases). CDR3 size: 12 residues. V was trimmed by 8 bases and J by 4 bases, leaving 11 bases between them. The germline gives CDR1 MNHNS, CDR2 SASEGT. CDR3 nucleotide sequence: TGTGCCAGCGATGAGGGCGGAGAGACCCAGTACTTC. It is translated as CASDEGGETQYF.

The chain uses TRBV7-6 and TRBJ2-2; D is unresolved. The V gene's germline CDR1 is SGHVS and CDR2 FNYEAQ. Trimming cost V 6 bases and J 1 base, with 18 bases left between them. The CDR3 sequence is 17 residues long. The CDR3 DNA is TGTGCCAGCAGTTACAACACAGAACCACGGAACACCGGGGAGCTGTTTTTT. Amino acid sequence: CASSYNTEPRNTGELFF.

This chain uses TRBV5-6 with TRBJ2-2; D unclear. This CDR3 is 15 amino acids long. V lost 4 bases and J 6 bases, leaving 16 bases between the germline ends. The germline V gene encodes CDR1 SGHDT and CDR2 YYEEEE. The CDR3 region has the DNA TGTGCCAGCAGCCGAGGCGGTTTGGTGGCCGGGGAGCTGTTTTTT. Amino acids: CASSRGGLVAGELFF.

CDR3 in DNA: TGTGCCAGCCAACGAACTAGCGGGCTTGTCGAGCAGTACTTC. Translated, it gives CASQRTSGLVEQYF. This chain links TRBV6-1 with TRBJ2-7; 9 nucleotides line up with TRBD2. CDR3 size: 14 residues. The V gene end was trimmed by 8 bases and the J gene end by 6 bases; junction bases not matched to a gene: 11. Per germline, CDR1 MNHNS and CDR2 SASEGT.

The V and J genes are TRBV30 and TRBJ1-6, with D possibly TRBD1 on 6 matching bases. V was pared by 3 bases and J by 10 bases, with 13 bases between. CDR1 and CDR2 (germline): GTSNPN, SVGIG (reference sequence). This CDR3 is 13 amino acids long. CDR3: CAWRTVGGSPLHF. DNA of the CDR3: TGTGCCTGGAGGACGGTAGGGGGATCACCCCTCCACTTT. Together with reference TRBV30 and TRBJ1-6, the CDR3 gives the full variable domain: SQTIHQWPATLVQPVGSPLSLECTVEGTSNPNLYWYRQAAGRGLQLLFYSVGIGQISSEVPQNLSASRPQDRQFILSSKKLLLSDSGFYLCAWRTVGGSPLHFGNGTRLTVT.

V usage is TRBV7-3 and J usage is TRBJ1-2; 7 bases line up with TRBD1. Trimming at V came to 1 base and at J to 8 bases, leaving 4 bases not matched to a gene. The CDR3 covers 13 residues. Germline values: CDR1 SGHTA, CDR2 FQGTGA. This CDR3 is CASSLIQGQGYTF. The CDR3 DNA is TGTGCCAGCAGCTTAATACAGGGGCAAGGCTACACCTTC.

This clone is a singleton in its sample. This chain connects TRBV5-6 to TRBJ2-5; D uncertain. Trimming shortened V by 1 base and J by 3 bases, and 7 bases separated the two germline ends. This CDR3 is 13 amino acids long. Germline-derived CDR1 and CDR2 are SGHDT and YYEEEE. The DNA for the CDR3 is TGTGCCAGCAGCTTGTTGCAGAAAGAGACCCAGTACTTC. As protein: CASSLLQKETQYF.

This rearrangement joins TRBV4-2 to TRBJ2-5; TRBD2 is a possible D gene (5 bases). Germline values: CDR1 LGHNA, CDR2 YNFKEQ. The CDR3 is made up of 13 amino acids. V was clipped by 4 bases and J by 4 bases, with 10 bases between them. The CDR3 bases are TGTGCCAGCAGCCCCACTAGGTCAGAGACCCAGTACTTC. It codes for CASSPTRSETQYF.

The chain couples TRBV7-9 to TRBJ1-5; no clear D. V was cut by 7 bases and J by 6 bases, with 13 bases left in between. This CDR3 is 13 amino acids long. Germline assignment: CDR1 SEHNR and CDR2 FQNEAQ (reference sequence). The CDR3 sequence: CASTPNRGQPQHF. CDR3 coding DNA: TGTGCCAGCACCCCGAATCGGGGTCAGCCCCAGCATTTT. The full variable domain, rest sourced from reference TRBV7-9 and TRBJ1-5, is DTGVSQNPRHKITKRGQNVTFRCDPISEHNRLYWYRQTLGQGPEFLTYFQNEAQLEKSRLLSDRFSAERPKGSFSTLEIQRTEQGDSAMYLCASTPNRGQPQHFGDGTRLSIL.

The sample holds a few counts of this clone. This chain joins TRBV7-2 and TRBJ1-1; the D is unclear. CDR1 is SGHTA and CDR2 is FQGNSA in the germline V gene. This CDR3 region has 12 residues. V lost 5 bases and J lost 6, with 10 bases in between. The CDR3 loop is CASSLLLSEAFF. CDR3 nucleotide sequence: TGTGCCAGCAGCCTCCTTTTGTCTGAAGCTTTCTTT.

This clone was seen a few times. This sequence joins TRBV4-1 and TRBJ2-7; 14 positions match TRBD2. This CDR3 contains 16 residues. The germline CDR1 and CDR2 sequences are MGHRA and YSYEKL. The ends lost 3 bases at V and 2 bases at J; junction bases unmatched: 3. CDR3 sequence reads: CASSHSTSGRAYEQYF. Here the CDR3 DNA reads TGCGCCAGCAGCCACTCGACTAGCGGGAGGGCCTACGAGCAGTACTTC.

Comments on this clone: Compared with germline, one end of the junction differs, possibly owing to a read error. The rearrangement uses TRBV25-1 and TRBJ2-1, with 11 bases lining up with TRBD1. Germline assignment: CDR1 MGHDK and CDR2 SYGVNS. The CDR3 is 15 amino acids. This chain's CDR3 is CVSSIAGQGVYEQFF. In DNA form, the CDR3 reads TGTGTCAGCAGTATCGCGGGACAGGGGGTCTATGAGCAGTTCTTC.

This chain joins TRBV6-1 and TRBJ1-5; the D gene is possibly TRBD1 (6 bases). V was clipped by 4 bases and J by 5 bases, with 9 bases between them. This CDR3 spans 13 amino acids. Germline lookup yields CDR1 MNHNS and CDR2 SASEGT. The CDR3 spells CASSVQGYQPQHF. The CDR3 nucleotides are TGTGCCAGCAGTGTACAGGGTTATCAGCCCCAGCATTTT.

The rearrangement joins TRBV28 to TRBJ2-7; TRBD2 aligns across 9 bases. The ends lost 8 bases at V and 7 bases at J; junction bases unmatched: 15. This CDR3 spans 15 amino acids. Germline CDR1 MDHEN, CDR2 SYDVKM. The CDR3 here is CASSTPGLAEGEQYF. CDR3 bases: TGTGCCAGCTCGACACCGGGACTAGCAGAAGGGGAGCAGTACTTC.

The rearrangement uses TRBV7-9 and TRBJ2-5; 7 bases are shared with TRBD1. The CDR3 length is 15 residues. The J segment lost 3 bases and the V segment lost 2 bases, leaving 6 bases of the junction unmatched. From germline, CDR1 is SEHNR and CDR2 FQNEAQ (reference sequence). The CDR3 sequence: CASSLRYGTEETQYF. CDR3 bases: TGTGCCAGCAGCTTACGATATGGGACAGAAGAGACCCAGTACTTC.